This is a list of T cell receptor beta chains from one sample in a study of CD8 T cells in ankylosing spondylitis. TCRdb itself ran the 5' RACE reads through MiXCR, one entry per CDR3 protein. Among about 420,000 distinct CDR3 sequences, around 22% were seen once, and the ten largest hold about 17%. The sample taken for sequencing was blood, either unsorted or a sorted T cell fraction (not recorded which). The receptors were sampled from a male donor with ankylosing spondylitis. CDR3s include the opening cysteine and the closing phenylalanine or tryptophan. A D gene is named only where the DNA matches it firmly. Size values are once, few and many counts, or a class for expanded clones, and some rows have none.

v_call	d_call	j_call	clone_size	cdr3_nt	cdr3_aa
TRBV4-2	.	TRBJ2-7	few	TGTGCCAGCAGCCAAGATATGCGGGACTACGAGCAGTACTTC	CASSQDMRDYEQYF
TRBV7-9	TRBD1	TRBJ2-3	many	TGTGCCAGCAGCACCGCCGGGGACAGGGGCTCGTATTTT	CASSTAGDRGSYF
TRBV5-1	.	TRBJ1-4	many	TGCGCCAGCAGCCGGGCCTCAACTAATGAAAAACTGTTTTTT	CASSRASTNEKLFF
TRBV2	.	TRBJ1-5	few	TGTGCCAGCACAGGGACGGAGGAGCCCCAGCATTTT	CASTGTEEPQHF
TRBV6-2/TRBV6-3	.	TRBJ1-5	once	TGTGCCAGCAGTTATAGGACCGGGGAATCCGCGCAGCAGCCCCAGCATTTT	CASSYRTGESAQQPQHF
TRBV7-6	.	TRBJ2-2	many	TGTGCCAGCAGCTCAGCCAACACCGGGGAGCTGTTTTTT	CASSSANTGELFF
TRBV5-1	.	TRBJ1-2	.	TGCGCCAGCAGCTCGAAGGGAGGGGGAATATTTGGCTACACCTTC	CASSSKGGGIFGYTF
TRBV7-9	.	TRBJ1-2	.	TGTGCCAGCATCCCAGGCGGGGCGGGTGGCTACACCTTC	CASIPGGAGGYTF
TRBV5-1	.	TRBJ2-7	.	TGCGCCAGCAGCTTCAATCCCGGGACAAACTACGAGCAGTACTTC	CASSFNPGTNYEQYF
TRBV12-3/TRBV12-4	.	TRBJ2-1	.	TGTGCCAGCAGTTCTCTAGCAGGAGCCCCTTTCTTC	CASSSLAGAPFF
TRBV2	.	TRBJ1-5	few	TGTGCCAGCCGTTGGGACTCACCCCCCAATCAGCCCCAGCATTTT	CASRWDSPPNQPQHF
TRBV18	.	TRBJ1-4	few	TGTGCCAGCTCACGCGAGACCTCGGTTGGGGAAAAACTGTTTTTT	CASSRETSVGEKLFF
TRBV12-3/TRBV12-4	.	TRBJ1-1	.	TGTGCCAGCTCATATGGGGTCGGAACTGAAGCTTTCTTT	CASSYGVGTEAFF
TRBV6-2/TRBV6-3	.	TRBJ2-7	few	TGTGCCAGCAGAAACACCGTAGCTAGCCCCGAGCAGTACTTC	CASRNTVASPEQYF
TRBV4-2	.	TRBJ2-7	.	TGTGCCAGCAGCCAGGCCACCGGGGCCTCCGGGTACGAGCAGTACTTC	CASSQATGASGYEQYF
TRBV27	.	TRBJ1-1	.	TGTGCCAGCAGTTTATCGGCAGGGAAGTCGGCCACTGAAGCTTTCTTT	CASSLSAGKSATEAFF
TRBV15	TRBD1	TRBJ1-1	many	TGTGCCACCAGCAGAGGATTACAGGGGGCTGAAGCTTTCTTT	CATSRGLQGAEAFF
TRBV5-1	.	TRBJ1-3	few	TGCGCCAGCAGCGGAATGGGAATCTCTGGAAACACCATATATTTT	CASSGMGISGNTIYF
TRBV5-4	.	TRBJ2-7	many	TGTGCCAGCAGCTTTGGGACGAACTACGAGCAGTACTTC	CASSFGTNYEQYF
TRBV18	.	TRBJ2-2	.	TGTGCCAGCTCATTACCGGGGCCCTTCACCGGGGAGCTGTTTTTT	CASSLPGPFTGELFF
TRBV12-3/TRBV12-4	.	TRBJ1-3	.	TGTGCCAGCAGCCTGGGCAGGGGCGACTCTGGAAACACCATATATTTT	CASSLGRGDSGNTIYF
TRBV5-1	.	TRBJ2-2	few	TGCGCCAGCAGCTTGGGACGGGCCACCGGGGAGCTGTTTTTT	CASSLGRATGELFF
TRBV7-2	TRBD1	TRBJ2-7	.	TGTGCCAGCAGTACCCCGGGACAGGGACCCCACGAGCAGTACTTC	CASSTPGQGPHEQYF
TRBV5-1	TRBD1	TRBJ2-3	few	TGCGCCAGCAGCTCGTCCGGGACAGGGGGGACAGATACGCAGTATTTT	CASSSSGTGGTDTQYF
TRBV21-1	.	TRBJ1-5	few	TGTGCCAGCAGAGCGGGACGGAGCAATCAGCCCCAGCATTTT	CASRAGRSNQPQHF
TRBV27	TRBD1	TRBJ1-6	.	TGTGCCAGCAGTCTATCTCGGAGACAGGGTGTTTTCCTCGGCTTCAATTCACCCCTCCACTTT	CASSLSRRQGVFLGFNSPLHF
TRBV6-1	.	TRBJ2-2	few	TGTTGCGCTGAGGGTTCGAACACCGGGGAGCTGTTTTTT	CCAEGSNTGELFF
TRBV29-1	TRBD1	TRBJ1-1	few	TGCAGCGAGACCAGGGGGGGCGGTATCACTGAAGCTTTCTTT	CSETRGGGITEAFF
TRBV29-1	.	TRBJ2-5	many	TGCAGCGTTGAAAATTTCGGGGAACAAGAGACCCAGTACTTC	CSVENFGEQETQYF
TRBV3-1	TRBD2	TRBJ2-5	.	TGTGCCAGCAGCCCCCTCACCCTAGCGGGCGGGCCCCAGTACTTC	CASSPLTLAGGPQYF
TRBV7-2	TRBD2	TRBJ2-1	few	TGTGCCAGCAGCCGCCAGGCGGGAGGCTATGAGCAGTTCTTC	CASSRQAGGYEQFF
TRBV7-2	TRBD1	TRBJ1-1	many	TGTGCCAGCAGACCCATGGGAGGGGGCCGGTCTGAAGCTTTCTTT	CASRPMGGGRSEAFF
TRBV28	TRBD2	TRBJ2-1	.	TGTGCCAGCAGTCTTGTGACTAGCGGGGCCTACAATGAGCAGTTCTTC	CASSLVTSGAYNEQFF
TRBV11-3	.	TRBJ2-3	.	TGTGCCAGCAGCCCACGCAAGCGGGCCACAGATACGCAGTATTTT	CASSPRKRATDTQYF
TRBV3-1	TRBD2	TRBJ2-3	.	TGTGCCAGCAGCCAGGATTATAGCGGGAGGGCCTTCGCGGATACGCAGTATTTT	CASSQDYSGRAFADTQYF
TRBV18	TRBD1	TRBJ1-5	few	TGTGCCAGCTCAACGGGACAGGGGGCTCAGCCCCAGCATTTT	CASSTGQGAQPQHF
TRBV25-1	TRBD1	TRBJ2-2	.	TGTGCCAGCAGGGGACAGACGAACACCGGGGAGCTGTTTTTT	CASRGQTNTGELFF
TRBV7-2	.	TRBJ1-5	.	TGTGCCAGCAGCTTACGCTCTTTTGATCAGCCCCAGCATTTT	CASSLRSFDQPQHF
TRBV7-9	.	TRBJ2-2	.	TGTGCCAGCAGCTTAGAGGACGTAAACACCGGGGAGCTGTTTTTT	CASSLEDVNTGELFF
TRBV5-1	TRBD1	TRBJ1-3	few	TGCGCCAGCAGCTTGGTGGGGACAGAGGGAAACACCATATATTTT	CASSLVGTEGNTIYF
TRBV7-9	.	TRBJ1-1	many	TGTGCCAGCAGCTTGTCGGGGGACACTGAAGCTTTCTTT	CASSLSGDTEAFF
TRBV11-1	.	TRBJ2-5	.	TGTGCCAGCAGCTTAGTTCACAACCGCCAAGAGACCCAGTACTTC	CASSLVHNRQETQYF
TRBV28	TRBD1	TRBJ1-2	.	TGTGCCAGCACCTCGACAGGGGGCGTACTTGGCTACACCTTC	CASTSTGGVLGYTF
TRBV4-2	.	TRBJ2-4	.	TGTGCCAGCAGCCAAGAGGGAGCGGCTCTAGCCAAAAACATTCAGTACTTC	CASSQEGAALAKNIQYF